Listed below are T cell receptor beta chains from one sample, sequenced in a study of T cell changes during pregnancy in multiple sclerosis. Assay used: immunoSEQ multiplex PCR; TCRdb lists only in-frame clones, some missing. The sample contains 60,000 to 90,000 clones, about 91% of which appear only once. Material: peripheral blood, obtained before pregnancy. These receptors were obtained from a female donor with multiple sclerosis, enrolled in a pregnancy study. Both conserved end residues are part of each CDR3. A D gene is named only where the DNA matches it firmly. Clone size is given for some rows only: seen once, a few or many times, or a class if the clone is expanded.

TRBV25-1,few,TRBJ2-1,.,TGTGCCAGCAGTTTTCACAGCAACAATGAGCAGTTCTTC,CASSFHSNNEQFF
TRBV28,few,TRBJ1-3,TRBD1,TGTGCCAGCAGCCCAAATCCCGGGACAGTCTCTGGAAACACCATATATTTT,CASSPNPGTVSGNTIYF
TRBV2,.,TRBJ1-1,.,TGTGCCAGCAGCGAGGAGGTGGTCTACACTGAAGCTTTCTTT,CASSEEVVYTEAFF
TRBV5-6,once,TRBJ2-7,TRBD1,TGTGCCAGCAGCTTGACCGGGACAGGGTTCTACGAGCAGTACTTC,CASSLTGTGFYEQYF
TRBV6-1,.,TRBJ1-2,.,TGTGCCAGCTTTGAGTCTGGCTACACCTTC,CASFESGYTF
TRBV7-2,.,TRBJ1-5,.,TGTGCCAGCAGCTTAGACGGGATGAGAGGGGGACGGAATCAGCCCCAGCATTTT,CASSLDGMRGGRNQPQHF
TRBV6-6,.,TRBJ2-3,TRBD2,TGTGCCAGCAGTCTTAGCGGGGCACCAGATACGCAGTATTTT,CASSLSGAPDTQYF
TRBV9,.,TRBJ2-3,TRBD1,TGTGCCAGCAGCCCAGGGGGAGACACAGATACGCAGTATTTT,CASSPGGDTDTQYF
TRBV5-1,.,TRBJ1-2,.,TGCGCCAGCAGCGGGTCGGGAAACTATGGCTACACCTTC,CASSGSGNYGYTF
TRBV5-1,once,TRBJ1-1,.,TGCGCCAGCAGCGTCAGGGTGAACACTGAAGCTTTCTTT,CASSVRVNTEAFF
TRBV15,.,TRBJ2-1,.,TGTGCCACCAGCAGAGACGGACAAGGGGCTTACTCCTACAATGAGCAGTTCTTC,CATSRDGQGAYSYNEQFF
TRBV28,.,TRBJ1-5,TRBD1,TGTGCCAGCAGCCCAGGGGGTCATCAGCCCCAGCATTTT,CASSPGGHQPQHF
TRBV7-9,.,TRBJ2-3,.,TGTGCCAGCATCCCGTACGCGGTAGGCACAGATACGCAGTATTTT,CASIPYAVGTDTQYF
TRBV27,.,TRBJ2-2,TRBD2,TGTGCCAGCAGTTTACAGCGGGGGGGCTTACCGAACACCGGGGAGCTGTTTTTT,CASSLQRGGLPNTGELFF
TRBV7-2,.,TRBJ2-7,.,TGTGCCAGCAGCATCAACGTCGGCAGGACCTACGAGCAGTACTTC,CASSINVGRTYEQYF
TRBV9,.,TRBJ2-7,.,TGTGCCAGCAGCGTAGAGACAGGCCGGAACGAGCAGTACTTC,CASSVETGRNEQYF